The TCR beta chain under discussion was sequenced for a study of response to subunit inactivated influenza vaccine. MiXCR was run by TCRdb on the RT-PCR reads, yielding one entry per CDR3 protein. Of around 850,000 distinct CDR3 sequences detected, around a sixth appear once; the ten largest clones hold about a tenth. Study results and caveats: A suggestion made by the authors is that each seasonal influenza vaccination recruits few new T cells.

Comment on this clonotype: Its matching antigen is unknown.

Trimming cost V 7 bases and J 2 bases, with 18 bases left between them. Germline loops: CDR1 SQVTM, CDR2 ANQGSEA. The CDR3 has 14 amino acids. Sequencing was performed on PBMCs from blood, taken 5 days after vaccination. The sequence was obtained from a man over 45 who received an inactivated influenza vaccine. The V call is TRBV29-1, the J call TRBJ2-7; D gene ambiguous. The CDR3 DNA is TGCAGCGCCACGTCGCCCGATCACACCTACGAGCAGTACTTC. This codes for CSATSPDHTYEQYF.